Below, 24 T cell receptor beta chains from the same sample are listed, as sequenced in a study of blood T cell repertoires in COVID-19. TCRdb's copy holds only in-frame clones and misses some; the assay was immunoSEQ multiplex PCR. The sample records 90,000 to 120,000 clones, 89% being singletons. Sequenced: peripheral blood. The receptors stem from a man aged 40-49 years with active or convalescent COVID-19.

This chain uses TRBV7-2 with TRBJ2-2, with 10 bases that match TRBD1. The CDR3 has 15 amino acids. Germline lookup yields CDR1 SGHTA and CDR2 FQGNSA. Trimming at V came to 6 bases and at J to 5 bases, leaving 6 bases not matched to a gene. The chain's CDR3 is CASSYRTGGTGELFF. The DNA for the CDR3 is TGTGCCAGCAGTTATCGGACAGGGGGTACCGGGGAGCTGTTTTTT.

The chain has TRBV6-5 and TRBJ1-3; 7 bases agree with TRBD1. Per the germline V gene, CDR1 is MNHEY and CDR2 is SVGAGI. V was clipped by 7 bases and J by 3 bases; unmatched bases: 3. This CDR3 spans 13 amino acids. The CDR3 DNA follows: TGTGCCAGCATCACAGGGGATGGAAACACCATATATTTT. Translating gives CASITGDGNTIYF.

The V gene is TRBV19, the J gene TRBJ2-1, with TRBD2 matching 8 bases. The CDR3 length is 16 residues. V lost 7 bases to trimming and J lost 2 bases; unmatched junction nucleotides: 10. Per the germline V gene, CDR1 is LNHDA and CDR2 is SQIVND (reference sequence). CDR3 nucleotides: TGTGCCAGTAATGGTGTTTCGGGACTAGCCTACAATGAGCAGTTCTTC. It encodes CASNGVSGLAYNEQFF.

The CDR3 is CAARQGRDTEAFF. In nucleotides, the CDR3 is TGTGCCGCCCGACAGGGGCGGGACACTGAAGCTTTCTTT. This chain connects TRBV19 to TRBJ1-1, with 8 bases that match TRBD1. V lost 11 bases and J lost 3; bases outside the gene matches: 8. Germline CDR1 reads LNHDA; CDR2 reads SQIVND (reference sequence). The CDR3 is made up of 13 amino acids. Complete variable domain (other parts from reference TRBV19 and TRBJ1-1): DGGITQSPKYLFRKEGQNVTLSCEQNLNHDAMYWYRQDPGQGLRLIYYSQIVNDFQKGDIAEGYSVSREKKESFPLTVTSAQKNPTAFYLCAARQGRDTEAFFGQGTRLTVV.

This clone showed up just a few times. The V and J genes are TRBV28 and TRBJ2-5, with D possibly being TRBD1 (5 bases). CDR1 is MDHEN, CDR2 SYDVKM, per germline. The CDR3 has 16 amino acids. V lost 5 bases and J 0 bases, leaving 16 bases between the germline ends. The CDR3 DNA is TGTGCCAGCAGTGGGGCTGGCAATTCGTACCAAGAGACCCAGTACTTC. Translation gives CASSGAGNSYQETQYF.

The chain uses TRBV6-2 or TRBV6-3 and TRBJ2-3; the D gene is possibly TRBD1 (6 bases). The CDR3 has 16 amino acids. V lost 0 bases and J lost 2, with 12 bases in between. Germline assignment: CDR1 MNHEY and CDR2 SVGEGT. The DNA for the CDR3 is TGTGCCAGCAGTTACTCAGTGACGGGACACACAGATACGCAGTATTTT. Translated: CASSYSVTGHTDTQYF.

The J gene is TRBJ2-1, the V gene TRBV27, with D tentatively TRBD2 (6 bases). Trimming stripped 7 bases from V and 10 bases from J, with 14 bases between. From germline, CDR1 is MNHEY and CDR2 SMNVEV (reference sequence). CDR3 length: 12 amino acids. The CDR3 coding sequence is TGTGCCAGCATCTGGCTAGCGAGCGAGCAGTTCTTC. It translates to CASIWLASEQFF.

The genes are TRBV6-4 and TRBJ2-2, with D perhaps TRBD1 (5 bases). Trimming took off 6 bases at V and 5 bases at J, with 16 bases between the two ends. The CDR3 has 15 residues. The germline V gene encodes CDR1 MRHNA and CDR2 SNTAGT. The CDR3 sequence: CASRAIVRGTGELFF. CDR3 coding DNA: TGTGCCAGCAGGGCGATAGTTAGGGGAACCGGGGAGCTGTTTTTT.

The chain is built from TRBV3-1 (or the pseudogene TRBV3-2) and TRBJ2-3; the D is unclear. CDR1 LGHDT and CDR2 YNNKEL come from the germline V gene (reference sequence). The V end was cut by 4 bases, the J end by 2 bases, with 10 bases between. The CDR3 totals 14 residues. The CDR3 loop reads CASSRGGFTDTQYF. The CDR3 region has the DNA TGTGCCAGCAGCCGCGGCGGTTTCACAGATACGCAGTATTTT.

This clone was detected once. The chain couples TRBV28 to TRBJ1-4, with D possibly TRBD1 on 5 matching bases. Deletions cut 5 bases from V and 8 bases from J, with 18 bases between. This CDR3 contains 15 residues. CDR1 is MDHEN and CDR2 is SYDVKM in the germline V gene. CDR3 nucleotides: TGTGCCAGCAGTCCGCCCAAATCGACAGACGAAAAACTGTTTTTT. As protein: CASSPPKSTDEKLFF.

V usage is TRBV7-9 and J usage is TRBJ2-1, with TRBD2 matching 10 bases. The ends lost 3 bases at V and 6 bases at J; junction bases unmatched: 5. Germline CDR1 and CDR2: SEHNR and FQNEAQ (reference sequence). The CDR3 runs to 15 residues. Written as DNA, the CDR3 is TGTGCCAGCAGCTTCCCTAGCGGGAGCCGCAATGAGCAGTTCTTC. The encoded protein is CASSFPSGSRNEQFF.

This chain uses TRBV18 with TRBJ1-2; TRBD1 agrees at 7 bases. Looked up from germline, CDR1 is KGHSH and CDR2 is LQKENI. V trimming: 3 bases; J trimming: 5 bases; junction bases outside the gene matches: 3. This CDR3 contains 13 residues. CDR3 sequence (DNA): TGTGCCAGCTCACCTGACAGGGTGTATGGCTACACCTTC. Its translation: CASSPDRVYGYTF. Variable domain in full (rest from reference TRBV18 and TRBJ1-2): NAGVMQNPRHLVRRRGQEARLRCSPMKGHSHVYWYRQLPEEGLKFMVYLQKENIIDESGMPKERFSAEFPKEGPSILRIQQVVRGDSAAYFCASSPDRVYGYTFGSGTRLTVV.

CDR3 nucleotide sequence: TGTGCCAGCAGCGCAAAAGGCGGGGCCCTCCATTCCTACGAGCAGTACTTC. Its protein product is CASSAKGGALHSYEQYF. The chain couples TRBV11-2 to TRBJ2-7, with D possibly TRBD2 on 6 matching bases. The CDR3 is made up of 17 amino acids. V lost 5 bases, J lost 1 base, and 21 bases lay in between. The germline V gene encodes CDR1 SGHAT and CDR2 FQNNGV.

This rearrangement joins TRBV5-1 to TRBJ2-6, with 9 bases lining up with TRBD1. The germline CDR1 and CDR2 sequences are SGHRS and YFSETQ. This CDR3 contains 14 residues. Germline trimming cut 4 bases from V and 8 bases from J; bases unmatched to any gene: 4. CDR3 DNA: TGCGCCAGCAGCGGAGGACAGGGGACCAACGTCCTGACTTTC. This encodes CASSGGQGTNVLTF.

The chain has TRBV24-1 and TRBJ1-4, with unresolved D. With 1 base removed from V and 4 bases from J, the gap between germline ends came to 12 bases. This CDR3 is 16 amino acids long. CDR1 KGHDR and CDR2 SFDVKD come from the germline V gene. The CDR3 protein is CATSDFVDGVNEKLFF. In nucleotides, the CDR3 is TGTGCCACCAGTGATTTTGTCGACGGGGTTAATGAAAAACTGTTTTTT.

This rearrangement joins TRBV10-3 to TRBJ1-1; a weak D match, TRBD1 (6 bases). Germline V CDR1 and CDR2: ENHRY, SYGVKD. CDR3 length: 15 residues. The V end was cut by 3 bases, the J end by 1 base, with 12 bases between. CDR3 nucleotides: TGTGCCATCAGTGAAGAGGACAGAACGAACACTGAAGCTTTCTTT. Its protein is CAISEEDRTNTEAFF.

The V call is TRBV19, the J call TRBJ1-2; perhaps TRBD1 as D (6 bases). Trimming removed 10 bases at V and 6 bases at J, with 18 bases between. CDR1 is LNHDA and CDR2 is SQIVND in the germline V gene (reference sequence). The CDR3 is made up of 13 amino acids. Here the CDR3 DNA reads TGTGCCATCAGACCAGGGGCAGGGAATGGCTACACCTTC. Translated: CAIRPGAGNGYTF.

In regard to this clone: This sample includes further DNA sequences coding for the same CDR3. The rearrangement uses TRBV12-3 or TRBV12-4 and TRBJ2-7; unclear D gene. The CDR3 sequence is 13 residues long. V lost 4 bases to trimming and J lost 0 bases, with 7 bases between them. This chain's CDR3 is CASSYLSSYEQYF. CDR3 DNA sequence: TGTGCCAGCAGTTATCTCAGCTCCTACGAGCAGTACTTC.

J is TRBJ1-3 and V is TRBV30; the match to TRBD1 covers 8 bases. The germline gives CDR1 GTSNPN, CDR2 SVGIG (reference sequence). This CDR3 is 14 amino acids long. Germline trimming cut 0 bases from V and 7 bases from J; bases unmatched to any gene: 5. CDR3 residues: CAWSVVNRGNTIYF. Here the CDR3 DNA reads TGTGCCTGGAGTGTGGTCAACAGGGGGAACACCATATATTTT.

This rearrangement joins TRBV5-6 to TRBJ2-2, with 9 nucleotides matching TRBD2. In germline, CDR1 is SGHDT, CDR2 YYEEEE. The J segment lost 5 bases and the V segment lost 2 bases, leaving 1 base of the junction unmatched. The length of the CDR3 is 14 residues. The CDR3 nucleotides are TGTGCCAGCAGCTTCCTAGCGGGAACCGGGGAGCTGTTTTTT. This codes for CASSFLAGTGELFF.

CDR3: CASSPGEASYNEQFF. For the CDR3, the DNA is TGTGCCAGCTCACCGGGGGAGGCCTCCTACAATGAGCAGTTCTTC. V usage is TRBV18 and J usage is TRBJ2-1; D perhaps matches TRBD2 (6 bases). Germline loops: CDR1 KGHSH, CDR2 LQKENI. V shed 3 bases and J shed 0 bases, with 9 bases lying between them. The CDR3 extends over 15 amino acids. The complete variable domain, with remaining parts taken from reference TRBV18 and TRBJ2-1, reads NAGVMQNPRHLVRRRGQEARLRCSPMKGHSHVYWYRQLPEEGLKFMVYLQKENIIDESGMPKERFSAEFPKEGPSILRIQQVVRGDSAAYFCASSPGEASYNEQFFGPGTRLTVL.

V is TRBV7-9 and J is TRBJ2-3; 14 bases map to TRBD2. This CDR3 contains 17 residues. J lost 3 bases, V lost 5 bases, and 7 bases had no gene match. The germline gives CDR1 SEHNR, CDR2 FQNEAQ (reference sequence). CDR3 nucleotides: TGTGCCAGCAGCGATGGGACTAGCGGGAGCCCGACAGATACGCAGTATTTT. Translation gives CASSDGTSGSPTDTQYF.

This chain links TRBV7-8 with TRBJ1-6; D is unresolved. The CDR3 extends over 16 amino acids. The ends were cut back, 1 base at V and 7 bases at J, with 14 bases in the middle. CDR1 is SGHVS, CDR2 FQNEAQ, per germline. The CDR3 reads CASSLGSAGENSPLHF. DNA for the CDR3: TGTGCCAGCAGCTTAGGTTCTGCGGGCGAGAATTCACCCCTCCACTTT.

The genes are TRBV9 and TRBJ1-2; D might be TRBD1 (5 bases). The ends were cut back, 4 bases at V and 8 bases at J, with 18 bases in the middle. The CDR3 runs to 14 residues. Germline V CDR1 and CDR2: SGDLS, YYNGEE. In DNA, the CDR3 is TGTGCCAGCAGCCCGTTCGGGCAGGGCGAAGGCTACACCTTC. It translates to CASSPFGQGEGYTF.